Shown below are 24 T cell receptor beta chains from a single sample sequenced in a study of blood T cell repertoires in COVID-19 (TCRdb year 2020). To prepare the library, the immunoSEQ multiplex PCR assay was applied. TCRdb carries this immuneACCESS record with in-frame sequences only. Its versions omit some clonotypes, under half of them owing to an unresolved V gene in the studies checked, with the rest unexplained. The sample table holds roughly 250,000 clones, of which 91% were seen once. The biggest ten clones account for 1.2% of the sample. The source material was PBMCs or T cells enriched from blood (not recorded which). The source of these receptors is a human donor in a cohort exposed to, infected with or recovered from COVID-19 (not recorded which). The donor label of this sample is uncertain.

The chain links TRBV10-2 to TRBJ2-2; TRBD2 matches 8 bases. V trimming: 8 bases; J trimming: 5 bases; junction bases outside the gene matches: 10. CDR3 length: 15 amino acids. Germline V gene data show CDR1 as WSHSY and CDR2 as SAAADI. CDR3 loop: CASQEGTRGTGELFF. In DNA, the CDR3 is TGCGCCAGCCAGGAAGGGACTAGAGGGACCGGGGAGCTGTTTTTT.

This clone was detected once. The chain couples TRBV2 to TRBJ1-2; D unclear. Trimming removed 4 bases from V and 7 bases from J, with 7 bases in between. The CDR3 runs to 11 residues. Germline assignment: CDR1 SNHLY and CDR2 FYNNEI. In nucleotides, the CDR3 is TGTGCCAGCAGTGTCGCAGGTGGCTACACCTTC. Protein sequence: CASSVAGGYTF.

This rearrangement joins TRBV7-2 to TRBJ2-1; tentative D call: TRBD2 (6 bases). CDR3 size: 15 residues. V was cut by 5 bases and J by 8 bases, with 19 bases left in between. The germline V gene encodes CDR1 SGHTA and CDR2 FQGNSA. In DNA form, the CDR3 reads TGTGCCAGCAGCAAACACCGGGACTGGAATGATGAGCAGTTCTTC. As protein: CASSKHRDWNDEQFF.

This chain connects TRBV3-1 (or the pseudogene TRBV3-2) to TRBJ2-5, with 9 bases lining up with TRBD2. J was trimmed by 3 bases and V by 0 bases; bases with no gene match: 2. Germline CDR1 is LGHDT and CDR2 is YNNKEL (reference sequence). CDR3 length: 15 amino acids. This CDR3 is CASSQDLAGKETQYF. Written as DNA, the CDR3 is TGTGCCAGCAGCCAAGACCTAGCGGGGAAAGAGACCCAGTACTTC.

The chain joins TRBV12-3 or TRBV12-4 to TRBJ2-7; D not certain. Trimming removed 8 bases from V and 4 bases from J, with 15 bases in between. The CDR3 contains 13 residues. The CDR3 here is CASAISGLYEQYF. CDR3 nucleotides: TGTGCCAGCGCTATTTCAGGTCTGTACGAGCAGTACTTC.

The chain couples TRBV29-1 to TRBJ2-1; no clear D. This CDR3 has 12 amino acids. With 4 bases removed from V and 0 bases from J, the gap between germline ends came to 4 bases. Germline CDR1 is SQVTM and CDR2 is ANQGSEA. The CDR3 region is CSVGLSYNEQFF. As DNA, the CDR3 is TGCAGCGTTGGACTCTCCTACAATGAGCAGTTCTTC.

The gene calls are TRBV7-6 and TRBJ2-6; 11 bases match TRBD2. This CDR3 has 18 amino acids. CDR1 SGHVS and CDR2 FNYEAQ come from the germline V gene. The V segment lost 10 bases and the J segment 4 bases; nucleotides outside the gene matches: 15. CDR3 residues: CATSSLAGGATGANVLTF. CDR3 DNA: TGTGCCACCTCATCCCTAGCGGGGGGTGCGACCGGGGCCAACGTCCTGACTTTC.

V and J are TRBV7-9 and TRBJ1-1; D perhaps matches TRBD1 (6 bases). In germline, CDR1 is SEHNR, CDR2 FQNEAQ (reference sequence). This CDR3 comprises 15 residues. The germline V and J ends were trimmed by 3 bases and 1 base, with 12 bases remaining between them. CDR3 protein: CASSLDRGANTEAFF. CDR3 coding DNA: TGTGCCAGCAGCTTGGATCGGGGGGCGAACACTGAAGCTTTCTTT.

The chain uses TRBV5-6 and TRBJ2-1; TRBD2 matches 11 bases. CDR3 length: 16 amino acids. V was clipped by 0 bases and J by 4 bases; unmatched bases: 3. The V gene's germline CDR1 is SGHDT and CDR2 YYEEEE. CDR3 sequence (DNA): TGTGCCAGCAGCTTGGATCTAGCGGGGGGATACAATGAGCAGTTCTTC. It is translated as CASSLDLAGGYNEQFF.

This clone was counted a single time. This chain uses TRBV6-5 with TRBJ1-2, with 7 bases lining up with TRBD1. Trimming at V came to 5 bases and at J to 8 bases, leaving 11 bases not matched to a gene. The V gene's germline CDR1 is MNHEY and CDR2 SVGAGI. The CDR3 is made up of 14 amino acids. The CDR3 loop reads CASSRSGTAIGYTF. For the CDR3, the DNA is TGTGCCAGCAGTCGCTCCGGGACAGCGATCGGCTACACCTTC.

The CDR3 nucleotides are TGTGCCAGCAGCCCCCTGGGGGCGGGGGGGAACCAAGAGACCCAGTACTTC. Protein: CASSPLGAGGNQETQYF. The chain couples TRBV2 to TRBJ2-5; 9 bases align to TRBD2. CDR1 and CDR2 from the germline V gene are SNHLY and FYNNEI. V lost 6 bases, J lost 0 bases, and 11 bases stayed unmatched. The CDR3 runs to 17 residues.

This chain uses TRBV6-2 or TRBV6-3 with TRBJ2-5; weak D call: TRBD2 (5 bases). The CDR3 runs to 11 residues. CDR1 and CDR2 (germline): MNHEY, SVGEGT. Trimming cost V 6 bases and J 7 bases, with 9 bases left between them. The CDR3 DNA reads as TGTGCCAGCAGCCCGGAGGCGACCCAGTACTTC. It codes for CASSPEATQYF.

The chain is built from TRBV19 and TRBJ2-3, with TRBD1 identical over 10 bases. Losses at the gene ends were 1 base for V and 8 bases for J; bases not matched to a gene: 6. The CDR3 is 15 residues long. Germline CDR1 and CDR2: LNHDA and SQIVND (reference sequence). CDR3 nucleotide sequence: TGTGCCAGTAGTATAGGACAGGGGGCTATCTCTACGCAGTATTTT. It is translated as CASSIGQGAISTQYF.

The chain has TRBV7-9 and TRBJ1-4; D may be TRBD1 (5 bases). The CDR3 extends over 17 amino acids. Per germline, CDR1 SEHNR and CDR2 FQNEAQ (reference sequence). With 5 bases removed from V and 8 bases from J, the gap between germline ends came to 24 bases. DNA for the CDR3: TGTGCCAGCAGCCGAGACCCCCCAGGGCGCGGAGAAGAAAAACTGTTTTTT. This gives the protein CASSRDPPGRGEEKLFF.

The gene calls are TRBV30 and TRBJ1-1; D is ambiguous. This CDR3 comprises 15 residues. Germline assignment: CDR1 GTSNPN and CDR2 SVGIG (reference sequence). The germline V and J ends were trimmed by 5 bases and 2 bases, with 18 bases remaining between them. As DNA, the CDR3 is TGTGCCTGGGGTCCCAGGTTAACGGTAAACACTGAAGCTTTCTTT. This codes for CAWGPRLTVNTEAFF.

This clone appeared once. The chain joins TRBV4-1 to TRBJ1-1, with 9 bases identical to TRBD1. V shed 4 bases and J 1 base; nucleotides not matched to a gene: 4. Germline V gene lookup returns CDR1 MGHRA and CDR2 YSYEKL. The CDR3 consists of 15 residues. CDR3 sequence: CASSPRQGGNTEAFF. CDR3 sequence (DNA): TGCGCCAGCAGCCCTCGACAGGGGGGGAACACTGAAGCTTTCTTT.

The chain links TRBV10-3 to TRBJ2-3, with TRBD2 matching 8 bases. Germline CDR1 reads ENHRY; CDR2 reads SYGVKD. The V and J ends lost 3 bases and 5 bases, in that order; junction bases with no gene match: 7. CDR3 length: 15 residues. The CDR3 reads CAISEPTSGIDTQYF. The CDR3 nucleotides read TGTGCCATCAGTGAACCAACTAGCGGCATAGATACGCAGTATTTT.

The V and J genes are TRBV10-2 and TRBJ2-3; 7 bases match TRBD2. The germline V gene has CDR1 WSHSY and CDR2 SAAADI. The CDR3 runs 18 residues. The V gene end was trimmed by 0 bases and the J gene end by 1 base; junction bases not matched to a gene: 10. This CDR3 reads CASSESTVSTSGTDTQYF. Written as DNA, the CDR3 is TGCGCCAGCAGTGAGTCGACGGTCTCTACTAGCGGCACAGATACGCAGTATTTT.

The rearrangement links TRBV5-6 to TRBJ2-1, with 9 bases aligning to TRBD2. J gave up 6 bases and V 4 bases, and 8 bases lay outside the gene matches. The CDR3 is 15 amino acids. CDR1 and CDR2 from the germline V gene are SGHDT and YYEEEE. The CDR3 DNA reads TGTGCCAGCAGCCTTTTGACTAGCGGACTCAATGAGCAGTTCTTC. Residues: CASSLLTSGLNEQFF.

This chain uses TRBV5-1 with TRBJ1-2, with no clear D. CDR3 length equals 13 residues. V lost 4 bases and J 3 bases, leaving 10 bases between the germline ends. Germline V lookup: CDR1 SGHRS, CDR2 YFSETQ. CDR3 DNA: TGCGCCAGCAGCAGTTCAGCGGACTATGGCTACACCTTC. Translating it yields CASSSSADYGYTF.

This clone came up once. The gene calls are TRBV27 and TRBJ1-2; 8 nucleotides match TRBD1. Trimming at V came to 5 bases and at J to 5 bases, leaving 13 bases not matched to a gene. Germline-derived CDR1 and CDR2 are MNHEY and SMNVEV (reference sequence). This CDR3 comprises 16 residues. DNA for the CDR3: TGTGCCAGCAGTCCGACACGACAGGGGTATAGGTATGGCTACACCTTC. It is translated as CASSPTRQGYRYGYTF.

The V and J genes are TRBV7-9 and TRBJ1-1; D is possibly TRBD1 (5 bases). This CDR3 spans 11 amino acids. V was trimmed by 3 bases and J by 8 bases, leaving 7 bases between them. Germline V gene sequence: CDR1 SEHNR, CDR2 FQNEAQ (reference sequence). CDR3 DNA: TGTGCCAGCAGCTTTGGGGGGGAAGCTTTCTTT. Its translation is CASSFGGEAFF.

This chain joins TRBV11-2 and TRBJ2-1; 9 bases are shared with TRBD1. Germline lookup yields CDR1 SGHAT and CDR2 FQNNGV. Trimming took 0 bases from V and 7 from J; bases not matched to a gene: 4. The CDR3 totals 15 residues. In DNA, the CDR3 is TGTGCCAGCAGCTTAGAACAGGGGGCGTATAATGAGCAGTTCTTC. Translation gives CASSLEQGAYNEQFF.

In DNA, the CDR3 is TGTGCCAGCTCGCAGCGCTGGACGGGAGGGGGCTACACCTTC. Amino acid sequence: CASSQRWTGGGYTF. J is TRBJ1-2 and V is TRBV18; no definite D call. Trimming took off 6 bases at V and 8 bases at J, with 19 bases between the two ends. The CDR3 loop spans 14 amino acids. The germline V gene has CDR1 KGHSH and CDR2 LQKENI. Variable domain in full (rest from reference TRBV18 and TRBJ1-2): NAGVMQNPRHLVRRRGQEARLRCSPMKGHSHVYWYRQLPEEGLKFMVYLQKENIIDESGMPKERFSAEFPKEGPSILRIQQVVRGDSAAYFCASSQRWTGGGYTFGSGTRLTVV.